One and the same sample provided the 29 T cell receptor beta chains below, sequenced in a study of blood T cell repertoires in COVID-19. Repertoires were generated with immunoSEQ multiplex PCR, while TCRdb's copy carries only in-frame clones and drops some. Seen here are tens of thousands of clones, 80% to 90% observed once, and the top ten hold more than 2%. The sample taken for sequencing was peripheral blood. These receptors were obtained from a human donor in a cohort sampled during active COVID-19.

The rearrangement joins TRBV14 to TRBJ2-5, with D tentatively TRBD2 (5 bases). There are 13 residues in the CDR3. Germline V gene data show CDR1 as SGHDN and CDR2 as FVKESK. Trimming shortened V by 0 bases and J by 5 bases, and 7 bases separated the two germline ends. CDR3 protein: CASSQEQRETQYF. For the CDR3, the DNA is TGTGCCAGCAGCCAAGAACAGCGGGAGACCCAGTACTTC.

The chain uses TRBV6-5 and TRBJ1-6; 7 nucleotides match TRBD1. The CDR3 runs 13 residues. Trimming took 7 bases from V and 6 from J; bases not matched to a gene: 3. Germline loops: CDR1 MNHEY, CDR2 SVGAGI. In DNA form, the CDR3 reads TGTGCCAGCACGGGACAGCCTAATTCACCCCTCCACTTT. Its protein product is CASTGQPNSPLHF.

The rearrangement joins TRBV2 to TRBJ2-3; TRBD2 matches at 15 bases. Trimming removed 5 bases from V and 3 bases from J; junction bases left unmatched: 6. CDR1 and CDR2 (germline): SNHLY, FYNNEI. CDR3 length: 17 amino acids. CDR3 protein: CASSSSGTSGRTDTQYF. The CDR3 bases are TGTGCCAGCAGTAGCTCCGGGACTAGCGGGAGGACAGATACGCAGTATTTT.

This clone was seen just once. The chain employs TRBV18 and TRBJ2-6; 7 positions match TRBD1. The CDR3 loop spans 16 amino acids. Germline V gene sequence: CDR1 KGHSH, CDR2 LQKENI. The V gene end was trimmed by 5 bases and the J gene end by 0 bases; junction bases not matched to a gene: 4. CDR3 residues: CASSEGQPSGANVLTF. The CDR3 DNA is TGTGCCAGCTCAGAGGGACAGCCCTCTGGGGCCAACGTCCTGACTTTC.

This clone showed up just a few times. The chain links TRBV5-1 to TRBJ2-7, with D maybe TRBD2 (6 bases). There are 12 residues in the CDR3. V lost 2 bases, J lost 5 bases, and 8 bases lay in between. Germline lookup yields CDR1 SGHRS and CDR2 YFSETQ. CDR3 amino acids: CASSLGRNEQYF. CDR3 in DNA: TGCGCCAGCAGCTTAGGGAGGAACGAGCAGTACTTC. The full variable domain, its missing parts supplied by reference TRBV5-1 and TRBJ2-7, is KAGVTQTPRYLIKTRGQQVTLSCSPISGHRSVSWYQQTPGQGLQFLFEYFSETQRNKGNFPGRFSGRQFSNSRSEMNVSTLELGDSALYLCASSLGRNEQYFGPGTRLTVT.

The chain has TRBV18 and TRBJ2-7, with TRBD1 matching 8 bases. The V gene's germline CDR1 is KGHSH and CDR2 LQKENI. Germline trimming cut 3 bases from V and 7 bases from J; bases unmatched to any gene: 14. The CDR3 contains 16 residues. CDR3 region: CASSPFEQGGSREQYF. The CDR3 DNA reads TGTGCCAGCTCACCGTTTGAACAGGGGGGATCGAGAGAGCAGTACTTC.

This rearrangement joins TRBV29-1 to TRBJ1-4; D ambiguous. Germline-derived CDR1 and CDR2 are SQVTM and ANQGSEA. CDR3 length: 12 amino acids. The V end was cut by 0 bases, the J end by 8 bases, with 7 bases between. The CDR3 DNA sequence: TGCAGCGTTGAAGAGCCGGGGGAAAAACTGTTTTTT. It yields the protein CSVEEPGEKLFF. The variable domain in full, with the rest retrieved from reference TRBV29-1 and TRBJ1-4, is SAVISQKPSRDICQRGTSLTIQCQVDSQVTMMFWYRQQPGQSLTLIATANQGSEATYESGFVIDKFPISRPNLTFSTLTVSNMSPEDSSIYLCSVEEPGEKLFFGSGTQLSVL.

This chain joins TRBV5-1 and TRBJ2-3; D call uncertain. The V gene's germline CDR1 is SGHRS and CDR2 YFSETQ. V was trimmed by 0 bases and J by 2 bases, leaving 7 bases between them. There are 14 residues in the CDR3. The CDR3 sequence is CASSLGRNTDTQYF. CDR3 DNA sequence: TGCGCCAGCAGCTTGGGCAGAAACACAGATACGCAGTATTTT.

This sequence joins TRBV5-1 and TRBJ2-7; 7 bases agree with TRBD2. CDR1 SGHRS and CDR2 YFSETQ come from the germline V gene. V was clipped by 1 base and J by 10 bases; unmatched bases: 14. This CDR3 has 15 residues. CDR3 protein: CASSLSEGGLNIQYF. DNA for the CDR3: TGCGCCAGCAGCTTGAGTGAGGGAGGGTTGAATATTCAGTACTTC.

This chain links TRBV28 with TRBJ2-2; D may be TRBD2 (5 bases). The CDR3 loop spans 11 amino acids. The V gene lost 6 bases and the J gene lost 7 bases, with 6 bases spanning the gap. Per the germline V gene, CDR1 is MDHEN and CDR2 is SYDVKM. The CDR3 loop reads CASRGSGELFF. In DNA, the CDR3 is TGTGCCAGCAGGGGGAGCGGGGAGCTGTTTTTT.

DNA of the CDR3: TGTGCCAGCAGTTTATTCCAGCCAAGGACTAGCGGGAGGAAATTAAATGAGCAGTTCTTC. Translation gives CASSLFQPRTSGRKLNEQFF. The chain is built from TRBV28 and TRBJ2-1; 14 bases fit TRBD2. J gave up 7 bases and V 1 base, and 15 bases lay outside the gene matches. The CDR3 is 20 amino acids. Germline V lookup: CDR1 MDHEN, CDR2 SYDVKM.

The chain employs TRBV10-2 and TRBJ2-7, with 11 bases matching TRBD2. Trimming at V came to 6 bases and at J to 3 bases, leaving 10 bases not matched to a gene. The CDR3 length is 16 residues. Germline CDR1 is WSHSY and CDR2 is SAAADI. The CDR3 loop reads CASSPSSGRAFYEQYF. CDR3 sequence (DNA): TGCGCCAGCAGCCCAAGTAGCGGGAGGGCCTTCTACGAGCAGTACTTC.

The chain recombines TRBV27 with TRBJ1-5; D may be TRBD1 (6 bases). CDR3 length equals 16 residues. The germline V and J ends were trimmed by 2 bases and 0 bases, with 11 bases remaining between them. CDR1 MNHEY and CDR2 SMNVEV come from the germline V gene (reference sequence). The CDR3 DNA reads TGTGCCAGCAGTTTAGAGGGGGTCTATAGCAATCAGCCCCAGCATTTT. This translates into CASSLEGVYSNQPQHF.

The chain combines TRBV12-3 or TRBV12-4 with TRBJ2-2, with D unclear. The CDR3 totals 12 residues. V dropped 7 bases and J dropped 3 bases, with 6 bases sitting between them. The CDR3 reads CASTGYTGELFF. The CDR3 DNA reads as TGTGCCAGCACGGGTTACACCGGGGAGCTGTTTTTT.

The chain carries TRBV6-5 and TRBJ1-2, with D maybe TRBD1 (5 bases). Looked up from germline, CDR1 is MNHEY and CDR2 is SVGAGI. V was shortened by 6 bases and J by 0 bases, with 5 bases between the two germline ends. This CDR3 contains 12 residues. As DNA, the CDR3 is TGTGCCAGCAGGACAGCTAACTATGGCTACACCTTC. Residues: CASRTANYGYTF.

The CDR3 DNA reads TGTGCCAGCAGCTTAGCGAGAACGGCTGAAGCTTTCTTT. This encodes CASSLARTAEAFF. V gene TRBV7-8 combines with J gene TRBJ1-1; no firm D call. V lost 0 bases to trimming and J lost 6 bases, with 8 bases between them. The length of the CDR3 is 13 residues. The V gene's germline CDR1 is SGHVS and CDR2 FQNEAQ.

This clone was found once. The chain has TRBV6-1 and TRBJ1-2, with D unclear. Germline loops: CDR1 MNHNS, CDR2 SASEGT. V lost 1 base to trimming and J lost 12 bases, with 12 bases between them. The CDR3 is 12 amino acids. In DNA, the CDR3 is TGTGCCAGCAGTGAAGATGTAGGGAGGAACACCTTC. Amino acid sequence: CASSEDVGRNTF.

The V and J genes are TRBV7-6 and TRBJ2-1; 10 nucleotides align to TRBD2. J gave up 0 bases and V 5 bases, and 4 bases lay outside the gene matches. The CDR3 contains 16 residues. The V gene's germline CDR1 is SGHVS and CDR2 FNYEAQ. CDR3 in DNA: TGTGCCAGCAGCCCTCTAGCGGGAGTCTCCTACAATGAGCAGTTCTTC. This gives the protein CASSPLAGVSYNEQFF.

V and J are TRBV7-6 and TRBJ2-1, with TRBD1 as a possible D gene (6 bases). V was cut by 4 bases and J by 3 bases, with 19 bases left in between. This CDR3 contains 17 residues. Per the germline V gene, CDR1 is SGHVS and CDR2 is FNYEAQ. The CDR3 loop reads CASSSPGWGPNYNEQFF. The CDR3 bases are TGTGCCAGCAGCTCACCCGGCTGGGGGCCTAACTACAATGAGCAGTTCTTC.

V is TRBV11-3 and J is TRBJ2-3; 7 positions agree with TRBD2. Losses at the gene ends were 5 bases for V and 1 base for J; bases not matched to a gene: 0. Germline CDR1 and CDR2: SGHNT and YENEEA. The CDR3 is 13 amino acids. The CDR3 sequence: CASSRGGTDTQYF. CDR3 coding DNA: TGTGCCAGCAGCCGGGGGGGCACAGATACGCAGTATTTT.

V is TRBV30 and J is TRBJ1-5, with D perhaps TRBD1 (5 bases). The CDR3 runs 14 residues. The V gene lost 5 bases and the J gene lost 2 bases, with 13 bases spanning the gap. Germline V CDR1 and CDR2: GTSNPN, SVGIG (reference sequence). The CDR3 coding sequence is TGTGCCTGGCAAGGCAGGGAAGGCAATCAGCCCCAGCATTTT. This codes for CAWQGREGNQPQHF.

The V gene is TRBV5-5, the J gene TRBJ1-1; D call uncertain. The length of the CDR3 is 15 residues. Trimming took 2 bases from V and 4 from J, leaving 15 bases between them. The germline gives CDR1 SGHKS, CDR2 YYEKEE (reference sequence). CDR3 amino acids: CASSFLSAVSTEAFF. The CDR3 DNA follows: TGTGCCAGCAGCTTTCTATCGGCGGTAAGCACTGAAGCTTTCTTT.

This sequence joins TRBV28 and TRBJ2-4; 10 nucleotides align to TRBD1. CDR3 length: 15 amino acids. The V and J ends lost 7 bases and 9 bases, in that order; junction bases with no gene match: 12. Germline values: CDR1 MDHEN, CDR2 SYDVKM. The CDR3 is CASTISGTGVGIQYF. In nucleotides, the CDR3 is TGTGCCAGCACCATATCCGGGACAGGGGTCGGCATTCAGTACTTC.

This sequence joins TRBV19 and TRBJ2-7; 9 bases fit TRBD1. V shed 9 bases and J 3 bases; nucleotides not matched to a gene: 3. The CDR3 spans 12 residues. The germline gives CDR1 LNHDA, CDR2 SQIVND (reference sequence). The CDR3 DNA sequence: TGTGCCAGACGGGACAGGGTCTACGAGCAGTACTTC. This sequence encodes CARRDRVYEQYF.

The chain employs TRBV5-1 and TRBJ1-6; the match to TRBD1 covers 7 bases. With 4 bases clipped from V and 11 bases from J, the junction kept 9 bases outside the gene matches. The CDR3 consists of 14 residues. Germline V gives CDR1 SGHRS, CDR2 YFSETQ. CDR3 sequence (DNA): TGCGCCAGCAGCCAGGACAGGAAGGGTACACCCCTCCACTTT. It translates to CASSQDRKGTPLHF.

The J gene is TRBJ2-7, the V gene TRBV7-9; 10 nucleotides align to TRBD2. The CDR3 length is 16 residues. The trim removed 4 bases at V and 7 bases at J, leaving 13 bases unmatched. Germline V lookup: CDR1 SEHNR, CDR2 FQNEAQ (reference sequence). CDR3 nucleotides: TGTGCCAGCAGCTCTTACTTAGCGGGGGGCTACGGGGAGCAGTACTTC. Amino acids: CASSSYLAGGYGEQYF. Complete variable domain (other parts from reference TRBV7-9 and TRBJ2-7): DTGVSQNPRHKITKRGQNVTFRCDPISEHNRLYWYRQTLGQGPEFLTYFQNEAQLEKSRLLSDRFSAERPKGSFSTLEIQRTEQGDSAMYLCASSSYLAGGYGEQYFGPGTRLTVT.

This clone was counted a single time. The chain links TRBV19 to TRBJ2-3; D unclear. The germline V and J ends were trimmed by 6 bases and 4 bases, with 14 bases remaining between them. The CDR3 consists of 14 residues. Germline V gene lookup returns CDR1 LNHDA and CDR2 SQIVND (reference sequence). CDR3 protein: CASSNPLRADTQYF. DNA for the CDR3: TGTGCCAGTAGCAACCCCCTACGCGCAGATACGCAGTATTTT.

This chain connects TRBV4-2 to TRBJ1-4; weak D call: TRBD1 (6 bases). The V and J ends lost 0 bases and 2 bases respectively, with 10 bases between them. Germline CDR1 LGHNA, CDR2 YNFKEQ. This CDR3 spans 16 amino acids. The CDR3 bases are TGTGCCAGCAGCCAAGAATGGGGGCAGACTAATGAAAAACTGTTTTTT. It is translated as CASSQEWGQTNEKLFF.

On this clone itself: No conserved phenylalanine or tryptophan is present at the end of the CDR3, so a read error is the likely explanation. The DNA is omitted, as the CDR3 cannot be located on it reliably, and the CDR3 follows TCRdb's listing. CDR3 protein: CASQGADCKE. The chain couples TRBV6-5 to TRBJ2-2; no check of the table's D call, TRBD1, against the DNA was made. Germline CDR1 reads MNHEY; CDR2 reads SVGAGI. A total of 10 residues make up the CDR3, ends included.